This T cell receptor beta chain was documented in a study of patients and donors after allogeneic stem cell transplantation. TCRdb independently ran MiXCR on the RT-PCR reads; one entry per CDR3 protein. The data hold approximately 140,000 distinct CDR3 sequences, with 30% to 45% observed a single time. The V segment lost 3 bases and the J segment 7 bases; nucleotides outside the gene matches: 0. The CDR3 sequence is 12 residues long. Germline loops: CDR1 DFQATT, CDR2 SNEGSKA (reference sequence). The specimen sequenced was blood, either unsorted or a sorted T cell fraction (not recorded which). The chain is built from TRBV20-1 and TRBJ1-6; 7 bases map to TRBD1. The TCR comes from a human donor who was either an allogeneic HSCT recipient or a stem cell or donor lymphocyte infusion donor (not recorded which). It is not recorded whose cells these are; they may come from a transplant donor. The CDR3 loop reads CSARGQNSPLHF. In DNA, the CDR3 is TGCAGTGCTAGGGGACAGAATTCACCCCTCCACTTT.